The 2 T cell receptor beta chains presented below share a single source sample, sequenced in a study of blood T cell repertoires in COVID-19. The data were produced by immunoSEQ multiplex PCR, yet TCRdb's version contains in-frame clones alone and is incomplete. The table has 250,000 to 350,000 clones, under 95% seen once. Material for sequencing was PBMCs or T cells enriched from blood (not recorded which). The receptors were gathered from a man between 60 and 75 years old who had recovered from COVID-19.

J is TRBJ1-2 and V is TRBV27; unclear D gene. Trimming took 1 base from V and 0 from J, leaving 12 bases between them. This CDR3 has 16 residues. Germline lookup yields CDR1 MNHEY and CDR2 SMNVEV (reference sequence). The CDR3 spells CASSLWAGFPNYGYTF. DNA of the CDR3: TGTGCCAGCAGTTTATGGGCGGGGTTCCCTAACTATGGCTACACCTTC.

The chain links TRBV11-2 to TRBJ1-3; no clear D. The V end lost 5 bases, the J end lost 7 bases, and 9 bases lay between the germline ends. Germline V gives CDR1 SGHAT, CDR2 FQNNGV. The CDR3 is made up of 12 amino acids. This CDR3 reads CASSQVGNTIYF. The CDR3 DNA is TGTGCCAGCAGCCAGGTGGGTAACACCATATATTTT.